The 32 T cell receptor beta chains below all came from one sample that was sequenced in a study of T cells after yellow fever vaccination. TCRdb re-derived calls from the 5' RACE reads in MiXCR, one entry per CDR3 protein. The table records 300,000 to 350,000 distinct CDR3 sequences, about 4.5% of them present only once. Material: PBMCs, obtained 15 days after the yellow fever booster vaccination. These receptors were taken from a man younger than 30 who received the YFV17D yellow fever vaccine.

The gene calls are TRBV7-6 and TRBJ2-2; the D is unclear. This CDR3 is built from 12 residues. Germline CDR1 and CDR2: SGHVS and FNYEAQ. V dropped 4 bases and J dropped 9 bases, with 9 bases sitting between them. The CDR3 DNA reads TGTGCCAGCAGCTCCCTTCTACGGGAGCTGTTTTTT. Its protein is CASSSLLRELFF. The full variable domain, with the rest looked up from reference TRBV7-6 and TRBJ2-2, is GAGVSQSPRYKVTKRGQDVALRCDPISGHVSLYWYRQALGQGPEFLTYFNYEAQQDKSGLPNDRFSAERPEGSISTLTIQRTEQRDSAMYRCASSSLLRELFFGEGSRLTVL.

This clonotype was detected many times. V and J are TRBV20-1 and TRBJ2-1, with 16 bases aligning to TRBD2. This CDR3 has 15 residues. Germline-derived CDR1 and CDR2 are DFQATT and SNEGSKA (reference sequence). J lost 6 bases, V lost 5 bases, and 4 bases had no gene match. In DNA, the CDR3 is TGCAGTGCTGGGACTAGCGGGGGGGCCGGCAATGAGCAGTTCTTC. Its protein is CSAGTSGGAGNEQFF.

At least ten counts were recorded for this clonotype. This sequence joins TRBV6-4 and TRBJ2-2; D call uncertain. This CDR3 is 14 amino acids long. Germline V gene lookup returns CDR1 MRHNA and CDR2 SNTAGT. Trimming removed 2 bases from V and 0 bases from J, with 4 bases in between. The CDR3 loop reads CASSDGTNTGELFF. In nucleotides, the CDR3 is TGTGCCAGCAGTGACGGGACGAACACCGGGGAGCTGTTTTTT.

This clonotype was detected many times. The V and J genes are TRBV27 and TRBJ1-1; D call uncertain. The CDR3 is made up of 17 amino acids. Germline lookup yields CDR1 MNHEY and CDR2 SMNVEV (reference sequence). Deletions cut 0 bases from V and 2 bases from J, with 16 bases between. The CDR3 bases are TGTGCCAGCAGTTTATCGATGGCTTACCGGGAAAACACTGAAGCTTTCTTT. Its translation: CASSLSMAYRENTEAFF.

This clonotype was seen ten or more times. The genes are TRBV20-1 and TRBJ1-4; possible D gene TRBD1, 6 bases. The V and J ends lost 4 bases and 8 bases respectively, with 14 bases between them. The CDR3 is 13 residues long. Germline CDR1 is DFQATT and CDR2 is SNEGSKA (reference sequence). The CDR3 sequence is CSAIGGTLEKLFF. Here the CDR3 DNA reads TGCAGTGCTATAGGGGGGACCTTGGAAAAACTGTTTTTT.

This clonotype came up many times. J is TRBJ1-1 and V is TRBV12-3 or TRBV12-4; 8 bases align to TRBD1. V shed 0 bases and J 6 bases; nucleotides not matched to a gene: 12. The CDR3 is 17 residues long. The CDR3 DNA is TGTGCCAGCAGTTTAGCCCGGATCAGGGGGCACATGCCTGAAGCTTTCTTT. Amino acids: CASSLARIRGHMPEAFF.

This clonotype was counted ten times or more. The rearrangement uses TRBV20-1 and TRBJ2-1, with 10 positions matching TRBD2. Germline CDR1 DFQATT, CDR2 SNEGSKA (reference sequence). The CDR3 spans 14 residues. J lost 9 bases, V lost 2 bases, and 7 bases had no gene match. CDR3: CSARFGTSVGEQFF. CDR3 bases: TGCAGTGCTAGATTTGGGACTAGCGTTGGTGAGCAGTTCTTC.

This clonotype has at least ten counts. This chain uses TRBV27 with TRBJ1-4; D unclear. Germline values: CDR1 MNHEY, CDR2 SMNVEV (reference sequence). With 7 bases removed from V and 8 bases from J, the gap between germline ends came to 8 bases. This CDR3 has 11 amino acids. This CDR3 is CASKGREKLFF. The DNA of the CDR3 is TGTGCCAGCAAAGGGAGGGAAAAACTGTTTTTT.

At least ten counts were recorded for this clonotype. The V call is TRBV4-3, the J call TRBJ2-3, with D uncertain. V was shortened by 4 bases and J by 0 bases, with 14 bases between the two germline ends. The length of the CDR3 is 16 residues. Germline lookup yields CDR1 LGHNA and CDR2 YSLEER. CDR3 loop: CASSPRPRTSTDTQYF. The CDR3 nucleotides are TGCGCCAGCAGCCCTCGTCCAAGAACTAGCACAGATACGCAGTATTTT.

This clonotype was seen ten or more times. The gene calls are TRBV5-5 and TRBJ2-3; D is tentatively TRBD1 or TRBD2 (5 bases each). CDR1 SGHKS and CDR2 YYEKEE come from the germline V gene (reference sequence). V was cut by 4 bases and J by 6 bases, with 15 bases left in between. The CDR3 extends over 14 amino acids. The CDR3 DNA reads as TGTGCCAGCAGCGACGGGACGGAAGCTGATACGCAGTATTTT. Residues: CASSDGTEADTQYF.

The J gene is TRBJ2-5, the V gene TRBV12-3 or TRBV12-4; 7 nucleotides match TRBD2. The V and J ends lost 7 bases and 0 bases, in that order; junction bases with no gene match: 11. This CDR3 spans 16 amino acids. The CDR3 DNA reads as TGTGCCAGCACCCTAGCCCCCGCGGGGGACCAAGAGACCCAGTACTTC. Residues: CASTLAPAGDQETQYF.

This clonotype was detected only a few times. The CDR3 sequence: CATSDPTTASTGELFF. The CDR3 DNA sequence: TGTGCCACCAGCGATCCAACGACAGCCTCCACCGGGGAGCTGTTTTTT. The V call is TRBV15, the J call TRBJ2-2; TRBD1 is a possible D gene (5 bases). V lost 5 bases, J lost 4 bases, and 17 bases lay in between. CDR1 LNHNV and CDR2 YYDKDF come from the germline V gene (reference sequence). CDR3 size: 16 residues.

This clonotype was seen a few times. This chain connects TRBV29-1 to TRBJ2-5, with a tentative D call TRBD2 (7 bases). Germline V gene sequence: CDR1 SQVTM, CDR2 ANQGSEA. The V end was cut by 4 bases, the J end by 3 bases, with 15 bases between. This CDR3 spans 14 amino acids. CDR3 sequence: CSVASWEGEETQYF. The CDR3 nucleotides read TGCAGCGTTGCCTCCTGGGAGGGGGAAGAGACCCAGTACTTC.

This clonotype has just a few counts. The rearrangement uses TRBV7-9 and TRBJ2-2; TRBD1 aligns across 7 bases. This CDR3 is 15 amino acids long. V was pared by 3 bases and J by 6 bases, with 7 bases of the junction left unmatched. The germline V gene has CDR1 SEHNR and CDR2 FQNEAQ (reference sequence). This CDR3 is CASSLGQLFSGELFF. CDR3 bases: TGTGCCAGCAGCTTGGGACAGTTATTCTCCGGGGAGCTGTTTTTT.

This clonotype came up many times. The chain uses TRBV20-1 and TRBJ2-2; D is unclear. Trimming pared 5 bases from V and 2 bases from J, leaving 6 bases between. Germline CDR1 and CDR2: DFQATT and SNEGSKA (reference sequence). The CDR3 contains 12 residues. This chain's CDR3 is CSALANTGELFF. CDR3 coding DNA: TGCAGTGCTTTGGCAAACACCGGGGAGCTGTTTTTT.

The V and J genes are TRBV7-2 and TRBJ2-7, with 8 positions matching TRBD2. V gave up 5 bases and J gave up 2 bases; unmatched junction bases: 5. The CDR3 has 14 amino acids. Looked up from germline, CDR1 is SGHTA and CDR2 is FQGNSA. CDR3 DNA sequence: TGTGCCAGCAGCCCGGGACTAGGAACCTACGAGCAGTACGTC. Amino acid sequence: CASSPGLGTYEQYV.

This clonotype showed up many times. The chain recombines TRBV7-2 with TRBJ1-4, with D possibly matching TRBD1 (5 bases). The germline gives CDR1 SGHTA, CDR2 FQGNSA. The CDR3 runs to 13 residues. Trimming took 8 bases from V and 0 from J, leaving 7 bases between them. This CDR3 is CASQTATNEKLFF. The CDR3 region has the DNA TGTGCCAGCCAGACAGCAACTAATGAAAAACTGTTTTTT.

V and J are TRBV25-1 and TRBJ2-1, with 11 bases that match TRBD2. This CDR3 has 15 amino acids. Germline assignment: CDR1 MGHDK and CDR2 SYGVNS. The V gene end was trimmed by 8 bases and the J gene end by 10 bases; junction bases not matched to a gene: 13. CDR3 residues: CASSTSGGRSGEQFF. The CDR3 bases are TGTGCCAGCTCCACTAGCGGGGGCCGATCAGGGGAGCAGTTCTTC.

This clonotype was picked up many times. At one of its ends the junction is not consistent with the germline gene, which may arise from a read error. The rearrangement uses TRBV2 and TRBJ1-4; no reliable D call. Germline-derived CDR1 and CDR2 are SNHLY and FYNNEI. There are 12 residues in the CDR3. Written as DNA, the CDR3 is TGTGCCAGCAGTCCCTTGGAGACGGGTGTCCATTTT. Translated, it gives CASSPLETGVHF.

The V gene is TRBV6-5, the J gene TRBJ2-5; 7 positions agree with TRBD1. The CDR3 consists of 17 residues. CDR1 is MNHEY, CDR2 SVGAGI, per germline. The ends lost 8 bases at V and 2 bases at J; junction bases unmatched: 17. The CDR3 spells CASHTAAGTETQETQYF. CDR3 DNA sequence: TGTGCCAGCCATACGGCGGCCGGGACAGAGACTCAAGAGACCCAGTACTTC.

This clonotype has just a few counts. CDR3 coding DNA: TGTGCCAGTTGCCTCGTCGCCAGCGGTGAGAACACTGAAGCTTTCTTT. Its protein is CASCLVASGENTEAFF. The chain has TRBV19 and TRBJ1-1; D unresolved. The length of the CDR3 is 16 residues. The germline V gene has CDR1 LNHDA and CDR2 SQIVND (reference sequence). Trimming took off 8 bases at V and 1 base at J, with 20 bases between the two ends.

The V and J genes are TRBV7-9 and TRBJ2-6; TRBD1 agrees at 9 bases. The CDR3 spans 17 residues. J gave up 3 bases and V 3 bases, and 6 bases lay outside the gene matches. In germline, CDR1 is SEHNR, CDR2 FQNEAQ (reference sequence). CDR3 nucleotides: TGTGCCAGCAGCTTTAACCGGGACAGGGATGGGGCCAACGTCCTGACTTTC. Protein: CASSFNRDRDGANVLTF.

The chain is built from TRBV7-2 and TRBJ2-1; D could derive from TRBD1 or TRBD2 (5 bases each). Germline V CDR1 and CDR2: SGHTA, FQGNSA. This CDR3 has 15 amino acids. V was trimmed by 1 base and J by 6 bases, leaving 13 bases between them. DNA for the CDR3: TGTGCCAGCAGCTTAGACGGGACCACGTCCAATGAGCAGTTCTTC. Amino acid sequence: CASSLDGTTSNEQFF.

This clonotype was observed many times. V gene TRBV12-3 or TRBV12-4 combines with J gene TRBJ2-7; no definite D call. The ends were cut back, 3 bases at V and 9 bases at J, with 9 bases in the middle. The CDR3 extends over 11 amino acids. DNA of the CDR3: TGTGCCAGCAGTTTTGAATATGGGCAGTACTTC. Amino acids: CASSFEYGQYF.

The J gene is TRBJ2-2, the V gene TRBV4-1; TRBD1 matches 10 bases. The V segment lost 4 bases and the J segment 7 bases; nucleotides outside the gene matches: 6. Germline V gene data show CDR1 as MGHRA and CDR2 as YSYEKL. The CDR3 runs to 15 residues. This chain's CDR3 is CASSPDRGRVGELFF. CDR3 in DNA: TGCGCCAGCAGCCCTGACAGGGGGCGAGTCGGGGAGCTGTTTTTT.

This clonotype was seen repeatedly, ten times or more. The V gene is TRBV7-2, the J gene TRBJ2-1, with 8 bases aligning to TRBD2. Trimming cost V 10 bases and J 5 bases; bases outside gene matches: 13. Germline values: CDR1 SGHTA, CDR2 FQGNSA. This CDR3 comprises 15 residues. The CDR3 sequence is CATNAGGFMDNEQFF. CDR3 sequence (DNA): TGTGCCACCAACGCGGGGGGCTTTATGGACAATGAGCAGTTCTTC. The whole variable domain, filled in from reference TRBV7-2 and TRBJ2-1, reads GAGVSQSPSNKVTEKGKDVELRCDPISGHTALYWYRQSLGQGLEFLIYFQGNSAPDKSGLPSDRFSAERTGGSVSTLTIQRTQQEDSAVYLCATNAGGFMDNEQFFGPGTRLTVL.

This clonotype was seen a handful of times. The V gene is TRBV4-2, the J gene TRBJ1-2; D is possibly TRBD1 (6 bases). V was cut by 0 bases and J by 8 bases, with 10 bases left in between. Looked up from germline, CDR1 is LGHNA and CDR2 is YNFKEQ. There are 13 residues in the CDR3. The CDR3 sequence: CASSQDRGWGYTF. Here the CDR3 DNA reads TGTGCCAGCAGCCAAGACAGGGGCTGGGGCTACACCTTC.

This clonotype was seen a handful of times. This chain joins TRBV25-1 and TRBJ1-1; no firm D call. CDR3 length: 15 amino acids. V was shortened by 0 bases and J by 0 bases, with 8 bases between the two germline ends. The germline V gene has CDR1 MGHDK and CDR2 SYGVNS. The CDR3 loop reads CASSEYPSMNTEAFF. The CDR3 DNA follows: TGTGCCAGCAGTGAATATCCCTCTATGAACACTGAAGCTTTCTTT.

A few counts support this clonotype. In DNA, the CDR3 is TGTGCCAGCTCAGCTTCTAGCTCGAGCACAGATACGCAGTATTTT. It yields the protein CASSASSSSTDTQYF. The genes are TRBV18 and TRBJ2-3; TRBD2 might be the D (5 bases). The CDR3 length is 15 residues. V gave up 5 bases and J gave up 0 bases, with 12 bases separating them. In germline, CDR1 is KGHSH, CDR2 LQKENI.

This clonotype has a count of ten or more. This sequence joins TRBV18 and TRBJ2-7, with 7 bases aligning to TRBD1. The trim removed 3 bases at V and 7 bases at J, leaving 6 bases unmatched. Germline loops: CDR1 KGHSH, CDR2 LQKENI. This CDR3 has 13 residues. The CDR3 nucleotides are TGTGCCAGCTCACCGTCGCCCAGGGGGGAGCAGTACTTC. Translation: CASSPSPRGEQYF.

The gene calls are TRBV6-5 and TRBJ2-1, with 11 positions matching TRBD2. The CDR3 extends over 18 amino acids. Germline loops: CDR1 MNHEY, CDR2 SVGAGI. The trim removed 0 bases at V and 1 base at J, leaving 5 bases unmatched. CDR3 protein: CASSYSSGGAESYNEQFF. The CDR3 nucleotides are TGTGCCAGCAGTTACTCTAGCGGGGGGGCCGAGTCCTACAATGAGCAGTTCTTC.

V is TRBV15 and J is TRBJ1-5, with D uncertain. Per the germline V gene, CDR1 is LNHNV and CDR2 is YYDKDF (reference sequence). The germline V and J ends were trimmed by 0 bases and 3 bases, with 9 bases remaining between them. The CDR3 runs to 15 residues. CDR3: CATSREGGNNQPQHF. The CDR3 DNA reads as TGTGCCACCAGCAGAGAAGGAGGCAACAATCAGCCCCAGCATTTT. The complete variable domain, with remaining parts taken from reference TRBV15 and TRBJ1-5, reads DAMVIQNPRYQVTQFGKPVTLSCSQTLNHNVMYWYQQKSSQAPKLLFHYYDKDFNNEADTPDNFQSRRPNTSFCFLDIRSPGLGDTAMYLCATSREGGNNQPQHFGDGTRLSIL.